The text below deals with one T cell receptor (beta chain). The specificity of this receptor is unknown. Base quality data are lacking; no much larger clone is found one base away. Separate amplification of TCR alpha and beta chain libraries was performed from the second PCR step onward. The CMV status of each donor was determined by measuring IFNgamma production from CD4+ T cells after fresh PBMCs had been stimulated overnight with CMV viral lysate. CD4 T cells were positively selected with Miltenyi beads, followed by positive selection of CD8 T cells from the CD4-negative fraction. Cells stained for CD3, CD4, CD8, CD45RA, CD27 and a live/dead dye were sorted on a BD Aria II into four subsets by CD45RA and CD27. A few healthy volunteers provided blood, and the blood of each volunteer was split into CD4 and CD8 T cells and then into four differentiation subsets. Around 0.11 L of peripheral blood was collected from each donor, and PBMC were isolated from the blood using Ficoll-Paque PLUS density-gradient centrifugation. Sorted cells were lysed in RLT buffer, and RNA was extracted with a Qiagen RNeasy kit and stored at -80°C.

The data were obtained in a study of naive and memory T cell subsets (TCRdb year 2017). Background on the whole study: An open-source, UMI-based TCR alpha and beta sequencing pipeline was applied to sorted naive and memory peripheral blood T cell subsets. The functional CMV T cell responses agreed completely with IgG serology results. RNA was DNase-treated and reverse transcribed with TCR constant-region primers, mostly using SuperScript III.

Library prep was done by UMI-ligation and nested PCR. The beta constant-region primer consisted of an equimolar mixture of two oligonucleotides that together covered TRBC1 and TRBC2. The ligated cDNA went through four rounds of PCR with nested alpha and beta constant-region primers together with the SP2 primer. T4 RNA ligase 1 ligated a single-stranded oligonucleotide carrying the SP2 primer and a 12-nucleotide UMI to the cDNA 3' end. The ligation reaction was kept at 16 degrees C for roughly 19-25 hours. PCR2 was usually performed as a SYBR Green qPCR and halted at a preset threshold so that over-amplification would not occur. Every purification after the first one was done using Agencourt AMPure XP magnetic beads. Library amounts were measured by Qubit and library quality was assessed on a TapeStation, where the main peak was expected at around 650 bp. Sequencing of the pooled libraries was done on an Illumina MiSeq using v2 2x251 paired-end kits, which typically yielded roughly 0.95-2.2 million reads per sample. Libraries were pooled at about 4 nM per sample, and roughly 5-7.5% PhiX was added to improve cluster recognition. On the authors' methods: Using tag matching that tolerated one base-pair mismatch, Decombinator assigned V and J genes to FASTQ reads that had been processed by Demultiplexor. Collapsinator used UMIs to correct both sequencing errors and frequency errors arising from PCR heterogeneity. CDR3Translator translated TCRs and extracted CDR3s from the conserved cysteine to the FGXG phenylalanine, flagging non-productive sequences. Gini, Shannon entropy and inverse Simpson indices were computed after subsampling the repertoires to the same number of UMI-defined TCRs. Within the linear range, a power law was fitted to clonotype abundance distributions using maximum likelihood. On one naive CD8 sample, the pipeline and MIGEC gave similar UMI counts, unique TCR numbers and clonal distributions. The repertoires were searched for around 7,000 CMV-associated CDR3 sequences that had been compiled from VDJdb and a published dataset. In-frame beta chains were kept once TCRdb had trimmed the public reads at Q25 with fastp and called clones with MiXCR. Rows with a matching CDR3 protein are joined into one entry that keeps the most common DNA and genes. The authors' filters were not applied to this entry. This sample comprises some 110,000 distinct CDR3 sequences, roughly 36% of them detected only once. Together, the top ten hold approximately 0.88% of the sample.

The research as a whole found: Gini index rose and Shannon and inverse Simpson diversity fell from naive through CM, EM and EMRA in both CD4 and CD8 cells. The repertoire findings for the naive and memory subsets could not be validated against a ground truth, as none was available. Single alpha or beta chain sequences, rather than paired alpha/beta receptors, were used to define clonotypes. The abundance of TCRs followed a power law with an exponent that differed between naive and memory subsets yet stayed consistent across the three individuals. RNA-based TCR counts may be affected by expression changes linked to T cell activation and differentiation. Once error correction was done, more than 95% of naive TCR sequences showed up just once, which made the naive abundance distributions much steeper than those of the memory subsets.

The material sequenced was central memory CD4+ T cells from blood. The meaning of the sample's cell subset or site label: central memory, CD45RA- CD27+. This sequence was found in a human donor in good health.

The sequence in DNA is TGTGCCAGCCCGACGGAGCGGGAGGGCCAGAATGAGCAGTTCTTC. This codes for CASPTEREGQNEQFF. The rearranged segments are TRBV6-2 or TRBV6-3 and TRBJ2-1; TRBD2 matches 10 bases in the middle. The germline V gene provides CDR1 MNHEY and CDR2 SVGEGT. Trimming takes 8 bases off V and 7 bases off J; junction bases not matched to a gene: 11. The CDR3 numbers 15 residues from cysteine through phenylalanine. Here the CDR3 DNA is all that survives: 45 bases in frame from base 1.